Reported below is one TCR beta chain. Its specific antigen is unknown. There are no base qualities to consult, and no much larger clone falls within one base. The data were taken from a study of response to subunit inactivated influenza vaccine (dated 2018 in TCRdb). As for the study more broadly: Deep quantitative T cell receptor repertoire profiling was used in the study to track responses to a trivalent subunit inactivated influenza vaccine. On the study overall, not on this receptor specifically: The authors proposed that each seasonal influenza vaccination may bring in only a limited number of new T cells.

The germline V gene provides CDR1 SGHRS and CDR2 YFSETQ. Trimming takes 4 bases from V and 9 bases from J, and the germline ends sit 14 bases apart. The CDR3 starts with the cysteine, ends with the phenylalanine, and has 13 residues. The entry retains the CDR3 DNA only, 39 bases that are in frame from base 1. Library generation was performed with RT-PCR. Reads for this sample came from an Illumina HiSeq 2500. In TCRdb, the public reads were trimmed at Q25 with fastp and aligned with MiXCR, with productive beta chains retained. Entries that share a CDR3 protein sequence are merged under the most common genes and DNA. The sample table lists 500,000 to 600,000 distinct CDR3 sequences, 16% of them with a count of one. In total, the top ten clones hold 3% of the sample.

This receptor was obtained from a man aged 50-75 years who received an inactivated influenza vaccine. Donor details come from another sample of the same person, matched by shared clones. This chain joins TRBV5-1 to TRBJ2-1, with the D call tentatively TRBD1 or TRBD2, each fitting 6 bases. The sequences come from CD4+ T cells sorted from PBMCs, collected approximately 25 months after vaccination. The CDR3 in this case is CASSGGGSGEQFF. DNA sequence: TGCGCCAGCAGCGGAGGGGGGTCAGGTGAGCAGTTCTTC.